This paragraph covers one TCR beta chain sequence. TCRdb's table, derived via immunoSEQ multiplex PCR, lists solely in-frame clones and lacks some. Seen here are tens of thousands of clones, 70% to 90% observed once, and the top ten hold less than 9.5%. Trimming left V 4 bases short and J 2 bases short, with 16 bases between. The length of the CDR3 is 16 residues. Germline V lookup: CDR1 SGHAT, CDR2 FQNNGV. This sample was included in a study of early stage breast cancer tumors. This clonotype was sampled from a person in their fifties with breast cancer. The V gene is TRBV11-2, the J gene TRBJ2-3; unclear D gene. Source material: blood. The CDR3 is CASSYHGRWATDTQYF. The CDR3 DNA follows: TGTGCCAGCAGCTACCACGGTCGGTGGGCCACAGATACGCAGTATTTT.